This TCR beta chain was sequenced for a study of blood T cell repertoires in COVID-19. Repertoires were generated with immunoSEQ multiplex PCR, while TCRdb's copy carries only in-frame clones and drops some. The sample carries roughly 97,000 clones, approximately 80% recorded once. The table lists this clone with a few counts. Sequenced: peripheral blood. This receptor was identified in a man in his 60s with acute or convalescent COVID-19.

The chain's CDR3 is CAWSVGGGGSPLHF. The CDR3 region has the DNA TGTGCCTGGAGTGTAGGTGGGGGAGGTTCACCCCTCCACTTT. This chain connects TRBV30 to TRBJ1-6; D is perhaps TRBD1 (5 bases). The V gene's germline CDR1 is GTSNPN and CDR2 SVGIG (reference sequence). Trimming cost V 0 bases and J 9 bases, with 12 bases left between them. CDR3 length: 14 amino acids. The variable domain in full, completed from reference TRBV30 and TRBJ1-6, reads SQTIHQWPATLVQPVGSPLSLECTVEGTSNPNLYWYRQAAGRGLQLLFYSVGIGQISSEVPQNLSASRPQDRQFILSSKKLLLSDSGFYLCAWSVGGGGSPLHFGNGTRLTVT.